The 30 T cell receptor beta chains listed next were all sequenced from one sample in a study of sequential checkpoint blockade in melanoma. Some clones are missing from TCRdb's copy, which holds only in-frame ones; the method was immunoSEQ multiplex PCR. The sample includes about 5,700 clones, around 57% of them seen just once. Documented treatment: randomized to nivolumab then ipilimumab (arm A) or the reverse (arm B). The source material was CD8+ T cells sorted from blood (inferred from file names), sampled from a patient given nivolumab and ipilimumab in sequence. These receptor sequences come from a human donor with melanoma.

This clone was seen more than once but under ten times. The rearrangement joins TRBV7-9 to TRBJ1-1; D call uncertain. The CDR3 runs 13 residues. Germline V gene sequence: CDR1 SEHNR, CDR2 FQNEAQ (reference sequence). V was clipped by 3 bases and J by 3 bases, with 8 bases between them. The CDR3: CASSFVYDTEAFF. The CDR3 nucleotides read TGTGCCAGCAGCTTTGTTTATGACACTGAAGCTTTCTTT.

V and J are TRBV9 and TRBJ2-1, with TRBD1 identical over 9 bases. V shed 4 bases and J 5 bases; nucleotides not matched to a gene: 4. Germline loops: CDR1 SGDLS, CDR2 YYNGEE. The CDR3 contains 14 residues. The CDR3 is CASSLQGANNEQFF. CDR3 nucleotide sequence: TGTGCCAGCAGCTTACAGGGGGCTAACAATGAGCAGTTCTTC. Complete variable domain (other parts from reference TRBV9 and TRBJ2-1): DSGVTQTPKHLITATGQRVTLRCSPRSGDLSVYWYQQSLDQGLQFLIQYYNGEERAKGNILERFSAQQFPDLHSELNLSSLELGDSALYFCASSLQGANNEQFFGPGTRLTVL.

The chain joins TRBV6-5 to TRBJ1-4, with D tentatively TRBD1 (5 bases). The CDR3 is 14 residues long. The ends were cut back, 6 bases at V and 2 bases at J, with 10 bases in the middle. Germline V gene sequence: CDR1 MNHEY, CDR2 SVGAGI. CDR3 in DNA: TGTGCCAGCAGCTCGCGACAGACTAATGAAAAACTGTTTTTT. Its translation: CASSSRQTNEKLFF.

J is TRBJ2-2 and V is TRBV7-8; D is unclear. The length of the CDR3 is 13 residues. The V and J ends lost 1 base and 9 bases respectively, with 9 bases between them. The germline CDR1 and CDR2 sequences are SGHVS and FQNEAQ. The CDR3 spells CASSLGGVRELFF. In DNA, the CDR3 is TGTGCCAGCAGCTTAGGCGGTGTTCGGGAGCTGTTTTTT. The whole variable domain, filled in from reference TRBV7-8 and TRBJ2-2, reads GAGVSQSPRYKVAKRGQDVALRCDPISGHVSLFWYQQALGQGPEFLTYFQNEAQLDKSGLPSDRFFAERPEGSVSTLKIQRTQQEDSAVYLCASSLGGVRELFFGEGSRLTVL.

The rearrangement joins TRBV30 to TRBJ2-1; D is undetermined. The V and J ends lost 2 bases and 5 bases respectively, with 7 bases between them. This CDR3 comprises 12 residues. Germline CDR1 and CDR2: GTSNPN and SVGIG (reference sequence). The CDR3 region is CAWSFIDNEQFF. The CDR3 DNA reads as TGTGCCTGGAGTTTTATTGACAATGAGCAGTTCTTC. Full variable domain (outside the CDR3, taken from reference TRBV30 and TRBJ2-1): SQTIHQWPATLVQPVGSPLSLECTVEGTSNPNLYWYRQAAGRGLQLLFYSVGIGQISSEVPQNLSASRPQDRQFILSSKKLLLSDSGFYLCAWSFIDNEQFFGPGTRLTVL.

This clone is deemed medium-sized. This chain connects TRBV7-2 to TRBJ2-1; TRBD1 matches 8 bases. The CDR3 consists of 16 residues. Germline CDR1 SGHTA, CDR2 FQGNSA. Losses at the gene ends were 2 bases for V and 3 bases for J; bases not matched to a gene: 6. The chain's CDR3 is CASSLSGQGLYNEQFF. For the CDR3, the DNA is TGTGCCAGCAGCTTAAGCGGACAGGGTCTCTACAATGAGCAGTTCTTC.

This clone appeared a few times. The V call is TRBV11-2, the J call TRBJ1-2; 7 bases align to TRBD1. The trim removed 4 bases at V and 8 bases at J, leaving 13 bases unmatched. The germline gives CDR1 SGHAT, CDR2 FQNNGV. The CDR3 spans 15 residues. CDR3 coding DNA: TGTGCCAGCAGCTCTCCGGGACAGCGATTGTGGGGCTACACCTTC. This sequence encodes CASSSPGQRLWGYTF. Looking up the rest from reference TRBV11-2 and TRBJ1-2 gives the full variable domain: EAGVAQSPRYKIIEKRQSVAFWCNPISGHATLYWYQQILGQGPKLLIQFQNNGVVDDSQLPKDRFSAERLKGVDSTLKIQPAKLEDSAVYLCASSSPGQRLWGYTFGSGTRLTVV.

The genes are TRBV6-1 and TRBJ1-1; D is ambiguous. The CDR3 has 14 residues. Trimming cost V 8 bases and J 4 bases, with 17 bases left between them. CDR1 is MNHNS, CDR2 SASEGT, per germline. CDR3 sequence: CASCNRSHGTEAFF. The DNA for the CDR3 is TGTGCCAGCTGCAATCGGAGTCACGGCACTGAAGCTTTCTTT.

The chain has TRBV5-6 and TRBJ2-7; D unclear. Germline values: CDR1 SGHDT, CDR2 YYEEEE. V lost 2 bases, J lost 6 bases, and 15 bases lay in between. This CDR3 is 14 amino acids long. The CDR3 is CASSLDLGLREQYF. DNA for the CDR3: TGTGCCAGCAGCTTAGACTTAGGCTTACGCGAGCAGTACTTC.

This clone has more than one count but fewer than ten. The chain employs TRBV13 and TRBJ2-3, with a tentative D call TRBD1 (5 bases). The CDR3 sequence is 17 residues long. Germline V gene lookup returns CDR1 PRHDT and CDR2 FYEKMQ (reference sequence). V lost 0 bases to trimming and J lost 3 bases, with 16 bases between them. The CDR3: CASSLGLTDKPTDTQYF. In nucleotides, the CDR3 is TGTGCCAGCAGCTTAGGCCTTACGGACAAGCCAACAGATACGCAGTATTTT.

The chain has TRBV11-2 and TRBJ1-3; tentative D call: TRBD1 (5 bases). Per germline, CDR1 SGHAT and CDR2 FQNNGV. The CDR3 is made up of 14 amino acids. V was clipped by 5 bases and J by 4 bases, with 12 bases between them. DNA for the CDR3: TGTGCCAGCAGCGCCCAGGGCGCGGGAAACACCATATATTTT. This sequence encodes CASSAQGAGNTIYF.

The V call is TRBV2, the J call TRBJ2-1; D unclear. The CDR3 runs to 11 residues. Trimming pared 7 bases from V and 5 bases from J, leaving 6 bases between. CDR1 is SNHLY and CDR2 is FYNNEI in the germline V gene. DNA for the CDR3: TGTGCCAGCACCCAAAACAATGAGCAGTTCTTC. It translates to CASTQNNEQFF.

This clone turned up a few times. Within the sample, other DNA sequences also encode this same CDR3. The gene calls are TRBV7-9 and TRBJ2-1; a possible D gene is TRBD2 (6 bases). V lost 4 bases to trimming and J lost 3 bases, with 7 bases between them. Germline lookup yields CDR1 SEHNR and CDR2 FQNEAQ (reference sequence). CDR3 length: 13 residues. The CDR3 DNA is TGTGCCAGCAGCTCGGGACTCTACAATGAGCAGTTCTTC. Translation gives CASSSGLYNEQFF.

The chain employs TRBV11-3 and TRBJ2-7; no firm D call. The germline V gene encodes CDR1 SGHNT and CDR2 YENEEA. The ends were cut back, 5 bases at V and 0 bases at J, with 17 bases in the middle. The CDR3 extends over 16 amino acids. The CDR3 DNA reads as TGTGCCAGCAGCCCCCCAGTAGGATACAGCTCCTACGAGCAGTACTTC. Protein product: CASSPPVGYSSYEQYF.

The chain recombines TRBV7-8 with TRBJ2-7, with TRBD2 matching 7 bases. V gave up 2 bases and J gave up 3 bases; unmatched junction bases: 4. The CDR3 spans 14 residues. Germline V CDR1 and CDR2: SGHVS, FQNEAQ. The CDR3 loop reads CASSLKGTNYEQYF. CDR3 bases: TGTGCCAGCAGCTTAAAAGGGACTAACTACGAGCAGTACTTC.

This chain links TRBV10-2 with TRBJ2-1; no clear D gene. Germline CDR1 WSHSY, CDR2 SAAADI. This CDR3 region has 14 residues. V dropped 3 bases and J dropped 2 bases, with 8 bases sitting between them. The CDR3 spells CASSDSHPYNEQFF. CDR3 DNA sequence: TGCGCCAGCAGTGATAGCCATCCCTACAATGAGCAGTTCTTC.

V and J are TRBV2 and TRBJ2-4; D possibly corresponds to TRBD2 (5 bases). Per the germline V gene, CDR1 is SNHLY and CDR2 is FYNNEI. The CDR3 is made up of 14 amino acids. V lost 3 bases and J lost 6, with 12 bases in between. CDR3 nucleotides: TGTGCCAGCAGTGAGGGTGGGGAGTTAAACATTCAGTACTTC. It encodes CASSEGGELNIQYF.

This chain connects TRBV29-1 to TRBJ1-1, with a weak D call TRBD1 (6 bases). The germline V gene has CDR1 SQVTM and CDR2 ANQGSEA. Trimming removed 3 bases from V and 6 bases from J, with 8 bases in between. This CDR3 comprises 11 residues. DNA of the CDR3: TGCAGCGTTGACAGGGGTGCTGAAGCTTTCTTT. This translates into CSVDRGAEAFF.

J is TRBJ1-6 and V is TRBV4-1; possibly TRBD1 for D (5 bases). V was shortened by 1 base and J by 9 bases, with 16 bases between the two germline ends. Germline V gene lookup returns CDR1 MGHRA and CDR2 YSYEKL. The CDR3 has 16 residues. In DNA form, the CDR3 reads TGCGCCAGCAGCCAAGGAGACAGCGAAGCGTTTTCACCCCTCCACTTT. Protein sequence: CASSQGDSEAFSPLHF.

J is TRBJ2-7 and V is TRBV5-1; TRBD2 aligns across 11 bases. In germline, CDR1 is SGHRS, CDR2 YFSETQ. The V segment lost 7 bases and the J segment 0 bases; nucleotides outside the gene matches: 0. The CDR3 extends over 13 amino acids. The CDR3 nucleotides read TGCGCCAGCGGACTAGCGGGCTCCTACGAGCAGTACTTC. Protein product: CASGLAGSYEQYF.

The rearrangement links TRBV29-1 to TRBJ2-5, with D possibly TRBD1 on 6 matching bases. The J call may be in error: the DNA end matches TRBJ2-7 better. The CDR3 totals 12 residues. Germline values: CDR1 SQVTM, CDR2 ANQGSEA. The CDR3 DNA is TGCAGCGTTGCTGGGGGCCCCTACGAGCAGTACTTC. Amino acids: CSVAGGPYEQYF.

The chain uses TRBV4-1 and TRBJ2-5, with D possibly being TRBD1 (5 bases). With the DNA end fitting TRBJ2-7 better, the J assignment may be wrong. The CDR3 extends over 16 amino acids. Germline-derived CDR1 and CDR2 are MGHRA and YSYEKL. The CDR3 loop is CASSQEAGSKGNEQYF. CDR3 bases: TGCGCCAGCAGCCAAGAAGCAGGGTCCAAGGGTAACGAGCAGTACTTC.

The V call is TRBV5-1, the J call TRBJ1-1, with D possibly being TRBD1 (5 bases). The CDR3 length is 14 residues. Trimming stripped 4 bases from V and 4 bases from J, with 14 bases between. The germline CDR1 and CDR2 sequences are SGHRS and YFSETQ. CDR3 sequence: CASSPAGDFTEAFF. DNA of the CDR3: TGCGCCAGCAGCCCGGCGGGGGACTTCACTGAAGCTTTCTTT.

The CDR3 loop is CASSDPSDGTEITGELFF. CDR3 nucleotides: TGTGCCAGCAGTGACCCTTCCGACGGGACAGAGATCACCGGGGAGCTGTTTTTT. The chain links TRBV2 to TRBJ2-2; TRBD1 matches at 7 bases. V shed 3 bases, J shed 4 bases, and the junction held 14 bases outside the gene matches. Germline-derived CDR1 and CDR2 are SNHLY and FYNNEI. CDR3 size: 18 residues.

This clone was detected only a few times. This rearrangement joins TRBV27 to TRBJ2-3; D uncertain. The CDR3 runs 15 residues. Germline assignment: CDR1 MNHEY and CDR2 SMNVEV (reference sequence). V lost 3 bases and J lost 1, with 11 bases in between. CDR3 loop: CASSFSGLGTDTQYF. In DNA, the CDR3 is TGTGCCAGCAGTTTTTCAGGTCTGGGCACAGATACGCAGTATTTT.

V is TRBV30 and J is TRBJ1-2; the D gene is possibly TRBD1 (6 bases). V was clipped by 0 bases and J by 8 bases, with 13 bases between them. This CDR3 has 13 residues. Germline V CDR1 and CDR2: GTSNPN, SVGIG (reference sequence). The CDR3 protein is CAWSVGGGFGYTF. In nucleotides, the CDR3 is TGTGCCTGGAGTGTAGGGGGGGGGTTCGGCTACACCTTC.

This clone occurred a few times. V gene TRBV7-2 combines with J gene TRBJ2-3; maybe TRBD1 (5 bases). V lost 8 bases and J lost 10, with 13 bases in between. This CDR3 spans 11 amino acids. Germline-derived CDR1 and CDR2 are SGHTA and FQGNSA. In DNA, the CDR3 is TGTGCCAGCGTCTCCGGCAGGGCGCAGTATTTT. Protein product: CASVSGRAQYF. Full variable domain (outside the CDR3, taken from reference TRBV7-2 and TRBJ2-3): GAGVSQSPSNKVTEKGKDVELRCDPISGHTALYWYRQSLGQGLEFLIYFQGNSAPDKSGLPSDRFSAERTGGSVSTLTIQRTQQEDSAVYLCASVSGRAQYFGPGTRLTVL.

This chain uses TRBV5-1 with TRBJ2-7; 9 bases fit TRBD1. The CDR3 is 16 amino acids. The J segment lost 3 bases and the V segment lost 1 base, leaving 8 bases of the junction unmatched. CDR1 is SGHRS, CDR2 YFSETQ, per germline. The CDR3 coding sequence is TGCGCCAGCAGCTTGAGCCCGGGACAGGGAAGCTACGAGCAGTACTTC. As protein: CASSLSPGQGSYEQYF.

This clone was found a few times. This chain joins TRBV27 and TRBJ1-6; no definite D call. V was shortened by 2 bases and J by 4 bases, with 12 bases between the two germline ends. The CDR3 consists of 16 residues. CDR1 is MNHEY and CDR2 is SMNVEV in the germline V gene (reference sequence). The DNA of the CDR3 is TGTGCCAGCAGTTTAAGAGGTCCGATTTATAATTCACCCCTCCACTTT. Residues: CASSLRGPIYNSPLHF.

The genes are TRBV5-4 and TRBJ2-1; 12 positions agree with TRBD2. The CDR3 totals 15 residues. Germline CDR1 is SGHNT and CDR2 is YYREEE (reference sequence). The ends lost 4 bases at V and 4 bases at J; junction bases unmatched: 3. The CDR3: CASSHTSGGYNEQFF. The DNA of the CDR3 is TGTGCCAGCAGCCACACTAGCGGGGGGTACAATGAGCAGTTCTTC.